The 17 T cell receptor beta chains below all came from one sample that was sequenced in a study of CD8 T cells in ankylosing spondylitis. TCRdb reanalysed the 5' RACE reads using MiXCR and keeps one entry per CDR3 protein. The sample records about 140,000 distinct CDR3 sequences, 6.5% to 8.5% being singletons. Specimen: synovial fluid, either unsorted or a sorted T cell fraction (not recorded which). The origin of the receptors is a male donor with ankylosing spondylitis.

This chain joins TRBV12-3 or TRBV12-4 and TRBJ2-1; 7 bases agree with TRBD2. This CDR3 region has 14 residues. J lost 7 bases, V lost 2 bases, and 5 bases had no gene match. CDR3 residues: CASSLTGGSNEQFF. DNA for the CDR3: TGTGCCAGCAGTTTAACGGGAGGTTCAAATGAGCAGTTCTTC.

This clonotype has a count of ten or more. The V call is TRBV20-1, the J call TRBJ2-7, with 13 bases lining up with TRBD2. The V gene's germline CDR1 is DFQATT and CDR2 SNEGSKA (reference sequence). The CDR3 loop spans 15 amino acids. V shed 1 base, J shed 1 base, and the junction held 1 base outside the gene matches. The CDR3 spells CSARGTSGRSYEQYF. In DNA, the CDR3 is TGCAGTGCTAGAGGGACTAGCGGGAGATCCTACGAGCAGTACTTC.

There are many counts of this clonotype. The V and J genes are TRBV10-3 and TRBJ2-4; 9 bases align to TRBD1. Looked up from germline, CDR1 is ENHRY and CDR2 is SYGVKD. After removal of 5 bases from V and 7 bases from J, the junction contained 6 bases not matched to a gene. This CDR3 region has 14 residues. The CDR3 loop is CAISPGQGGNIQYF. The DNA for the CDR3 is TGTGCCATCAGTCCGGGACAGGGAGGGAACATTCAGTACTTC.

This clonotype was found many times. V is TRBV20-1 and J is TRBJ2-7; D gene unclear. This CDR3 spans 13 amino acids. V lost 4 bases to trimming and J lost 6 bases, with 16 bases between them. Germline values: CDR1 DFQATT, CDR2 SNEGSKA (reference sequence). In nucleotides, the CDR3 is TGCAGTGCTACCCAGGAAGTTGTAGGCGAGCAGTACTTC. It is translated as CSATQEVVGEQYF.

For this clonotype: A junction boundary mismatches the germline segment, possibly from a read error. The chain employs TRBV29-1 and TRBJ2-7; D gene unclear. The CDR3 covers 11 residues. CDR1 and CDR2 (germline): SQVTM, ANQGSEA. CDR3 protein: CGVTTGYEQYF. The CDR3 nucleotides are TGCGGCGTTACCACTGGGTATGAGCAGTACTTC.

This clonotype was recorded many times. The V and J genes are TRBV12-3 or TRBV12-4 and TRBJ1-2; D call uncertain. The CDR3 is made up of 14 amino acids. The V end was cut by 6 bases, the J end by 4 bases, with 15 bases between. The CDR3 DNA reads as TGTGCCAGCAGCCTCTCTGGGGTATCCTATGGCTACACCTTC. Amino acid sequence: CASSLSGVSYGYTF.

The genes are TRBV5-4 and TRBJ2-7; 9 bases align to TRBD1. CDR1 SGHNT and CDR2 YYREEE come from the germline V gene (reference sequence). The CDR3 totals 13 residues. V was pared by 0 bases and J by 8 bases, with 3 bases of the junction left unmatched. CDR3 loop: CASSLGGQGQQYF. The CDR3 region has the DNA TGTGCCAGCAGCTTGGGGGGACAGGGACAGCAGTACTTC.

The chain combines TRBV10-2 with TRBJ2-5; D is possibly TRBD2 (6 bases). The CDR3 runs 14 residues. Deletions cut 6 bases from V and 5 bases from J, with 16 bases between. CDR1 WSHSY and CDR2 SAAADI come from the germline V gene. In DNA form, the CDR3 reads TGCGCCAGCAGCCATTCGCGGGGTATGGAGACCCAGTACTTC. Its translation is CASSHSRGMETQYF.

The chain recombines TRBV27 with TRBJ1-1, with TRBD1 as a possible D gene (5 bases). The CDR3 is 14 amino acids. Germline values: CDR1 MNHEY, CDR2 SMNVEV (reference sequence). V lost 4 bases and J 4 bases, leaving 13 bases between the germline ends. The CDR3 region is CASSSMIGGTEAFF. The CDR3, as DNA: TGTGCCAGCAGTTCCATGATTGGGGGCACTGAAGCTTTCTTT.

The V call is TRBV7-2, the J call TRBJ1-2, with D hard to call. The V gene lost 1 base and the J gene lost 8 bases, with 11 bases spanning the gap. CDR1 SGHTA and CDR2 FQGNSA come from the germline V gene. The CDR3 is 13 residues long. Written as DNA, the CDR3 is TGTGCCAGCAGCTTAGATCGGCTTCACGGCTACACCTTC. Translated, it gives CASSLDRLHGYTF.

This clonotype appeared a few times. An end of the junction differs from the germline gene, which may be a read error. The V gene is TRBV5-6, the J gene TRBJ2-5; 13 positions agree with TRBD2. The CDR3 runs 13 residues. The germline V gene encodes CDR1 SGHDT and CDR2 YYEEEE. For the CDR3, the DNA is TGTGCCAGCAGCTTAGGGACTAGCGGGAAGCCCTCGTTC. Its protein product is CASSLGTSGKPSF.

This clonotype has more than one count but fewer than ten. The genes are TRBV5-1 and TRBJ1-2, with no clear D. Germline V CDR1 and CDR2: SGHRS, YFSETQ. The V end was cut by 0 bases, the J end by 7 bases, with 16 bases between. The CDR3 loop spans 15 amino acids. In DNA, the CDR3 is TGCGCCAGCAGCTTGGGGGCAAGGGCGCATTTTGGCTACACCTTC. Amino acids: CASSLGARAHFGYTF.

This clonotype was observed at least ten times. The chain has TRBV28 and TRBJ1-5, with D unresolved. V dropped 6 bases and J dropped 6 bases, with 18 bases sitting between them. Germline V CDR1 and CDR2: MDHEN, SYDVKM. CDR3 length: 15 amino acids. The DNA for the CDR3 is TGTGCCAGCAGCCTTATGCGGGGTCGGCGTCAGCCCCAGCATTTT. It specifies CASSLMRGRRQPQHF. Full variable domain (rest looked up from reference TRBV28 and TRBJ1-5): DVKVTQSSRYLVKRTGEKVFLECVQDMDHENMFWYRQDPGLGLRLIYFSYDVKMKEKGDIPEGYSVSREKKERFSLILESASTNQTSMYLCASSLMRGRRQPQHFGDGTRLSIL.

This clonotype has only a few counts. The CDR3 protein is CASSFRGTGQYF. Written as DNA, the CDR3 is TGTGCCAGCAGTTTTCGTGGGACAGGCCAGTACTTC. The rearrangement uses TRBV28 and TRBJ2-4; 8 positions agree with TRBD1. Per germline, CDR1 MDHEN and CDR2 SYDVKM. The V segment lost 3 bases and the J segment 13 bases; nucleotides outside the gene matches: 5. The CDR3 is 12 residues long.

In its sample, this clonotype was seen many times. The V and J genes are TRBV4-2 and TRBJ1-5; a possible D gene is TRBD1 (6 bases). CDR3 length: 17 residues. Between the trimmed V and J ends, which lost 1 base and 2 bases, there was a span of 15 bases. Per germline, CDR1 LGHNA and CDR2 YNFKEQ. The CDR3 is CASSQVVKAGGNQPQHF. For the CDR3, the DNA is TGTGCCAGCAGCCAAGTAGTCAAGGCAGGGGGCAATCAGCCCCAGCATTTT.

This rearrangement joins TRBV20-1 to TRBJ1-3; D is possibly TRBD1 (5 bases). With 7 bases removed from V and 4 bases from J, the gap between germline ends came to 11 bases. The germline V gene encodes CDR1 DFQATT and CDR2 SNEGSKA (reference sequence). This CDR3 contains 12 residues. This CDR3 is CSVRGSGNTIYF. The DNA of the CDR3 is TGCAGTGTTAGGGGCTCCGGAAACACCATATATTTT.

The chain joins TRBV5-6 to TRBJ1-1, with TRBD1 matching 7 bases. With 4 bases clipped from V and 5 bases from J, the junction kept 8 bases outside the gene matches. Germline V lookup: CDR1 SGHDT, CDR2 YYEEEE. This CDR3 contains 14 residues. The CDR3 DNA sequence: TGTGCCAGCAGCCCCTCAGGGGGAGGGACTGAAGCTTTCTTT. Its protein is CASSPSGGGTEAFF.